Below, one T cell receptor beta chain is given with its context. TCRdb's table, derived via immunoSEQ multiplex PCR, lists solely in-frame clones and lacks some. Of about 11,000 clones in the sample, around four fifths were seen once. These data are taken from a study of T cells after posttransplantation cyclophosphamide. A marrow graft followed busulfan-fludarabine conditioning, with cyclophosphamide on days +3 and +4. The CDR3 covers 13 residues. Trimming left V 0 bases short and J 6 bases short, with 9 bases between. CDR1 is GTSNPN and CDR2 is SVGIG in the germline V gene (reference sequence). The sequences come from PBMCs, collected around 2,000 days after allogeneic stem cell transplant with posttransplant cyclophosphamide. This chain joins TRBV30 and TRBJ1-5; a possible D gene is TRBD1 (5 bases). The source of this sequence is a female patient in her fifties or sixties who received an allogeneic stem cell transplant from a related donor, was CMV-positive, and had no GVHD. T cells may partly derive from the graft donor. The CDR3 is CAWSVQGGQPQHF. The CDR3 DNA follows: TGTGCCTGGAGTGTGCAGGGTGGTCAGCCCCAGCATTTT. The variable domain in full, with the rest retrieved from reference TRBV30 and TRBJ1-5, is SQTIHQWPATLVQPVGSPLSLECTVEGTSNPNLYWYRQAAGRGLQLLFYSVGIGQISSEVPQNLSASRPQDRQFILSSKKLLLSDSGFYLCAWSVQGGQPQHFGDGTRLSIL.